This T cell receptor beta chain was obtained from a study of OX40 agonist ivuxolimab in advanced cancers. About this clone: Its specificity is not known.

Profiled with immunoSEQ multiplex PCR; TCRdb holds only in-frame clones, not every one. The sample gives about 99,000 clones, 91% of which show up once; around 0.3% is in the top ten. Study-wide results and limits: Individuals who were partial responders at 0.1-3.0 mg/kg had clonal expansion that ranked among the lowest.

V dropped 2 bases and J dropped 0 bases, with 15 bases sitting between them. This CDR3 is 16 amino acids long. Looked up from germline, CDR1 is SGDLS and CDR2 is YYNGEE. This sequence originates from an adult with an advanced solid tumor such as melanoma, head and neck, liver or kidney cancer. The sample was CD4+ or CD8+ T cells sorted from blood, taken in a trial of the OX40 agonist ivuxolimab. V usage is TRBV9 and J usage is TRBJ2-7; the D gene is possibly TRBD2 (6 bases). The CDR3 sequence is CASSVGPERASYEQYF. The DNA for the CDR3 is TGTGCCAGCAGCGTCGGCCCTGAGCGGGCCTCCTACGAGCAGTACTTC.